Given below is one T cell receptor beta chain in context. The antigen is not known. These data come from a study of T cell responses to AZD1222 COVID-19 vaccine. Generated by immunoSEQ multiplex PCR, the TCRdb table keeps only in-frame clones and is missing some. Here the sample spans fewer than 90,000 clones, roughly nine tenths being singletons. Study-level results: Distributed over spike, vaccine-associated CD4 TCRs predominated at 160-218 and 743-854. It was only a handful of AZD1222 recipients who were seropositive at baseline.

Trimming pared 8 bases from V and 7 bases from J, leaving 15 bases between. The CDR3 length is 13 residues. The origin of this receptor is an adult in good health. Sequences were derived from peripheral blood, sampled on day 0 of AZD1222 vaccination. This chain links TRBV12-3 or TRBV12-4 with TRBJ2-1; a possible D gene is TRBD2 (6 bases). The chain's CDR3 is CASPLARGNEQFF. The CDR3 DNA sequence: TGTGCCAGCCCGCTAGCGAGGGGTAATGAGCAGTTCTTC.